This T cell receptor (beta chain) comes out of a study of OX40 agonist ivuxolimab in advanced cancers. TCRdb keeps only in-frame clones here, not all; method: immunoSEQ multiplex PCR. The sample lists 120,000 or so clones; about 94% were seen once. This clone has just one count. The ends lost 0 bases at V and 9 bases at J; junction bases unmatched: 3. The length of the CDR3 is 14 residues. Germline assignment: CDR1 SGHTA and CDR2 FQGTGA. The sample was CD4+ or CD8+ T cells sorted from blood, taken in a trial of the OX40 agonist ivuxolimab. The sequence derives from an adult with an advanced solid tumor such as melanoma, head and neck, liver or kidney cancer. This sequence joins TRBV7-3 and TRBJ1-3, with 9 bases matching TRBD1. The CDR3 DNA follows: TGTGCCAGCAGCTTAACCGGGACAGGGACCACCATATATTTT. Protein product: CASSLTGTGTTIYF.